This T cell receptor (beta chain) was sequenced during a study of Graves' ophthalmopathy and Graves' hyperthyroidism. Each diagnosis was determined on the basis of clinical symptoms, serum thyroxine, TRAb, thyroid ultrasound and orbital computed tomography. The authors isolated PBMCs from approximately 10 ml of fresh peripheral blood. Germline V CDR1 and CDR2: DFQATT, SNEGSKA (reference sequence). The V and J ends lost 1 base and 1 base, in that order; junction bases with no gene match: 14. The CDR3 sequence is 19 residues long. Beta-chain TCR CDR3 regions were amplified from RNA transcripts. Second-round multiplex PCR came after first-round RT-PCR with HTBI primers. TCRdb re-called the multiplex PCR reads with MiXCR, one entry per CDR3 protein. Among 680,000 or so distinct CDR3 sequences, about a fifth were seen once, and the ten largest hold roughly 6.9%. This clonotype was seen more than once but under ten times. The antigen is not known.

Study-wide findings and caveats: Blood repertoires reportedly contained most expanded thyroid clonotypes above 0.001 frequency. Built on 13 signatures, a model told ophthalmopathy apart from stable hyperthyroidism with 85% to 90% sensitivity and 70% to 82% specificity.

Sequences were obtained from peripheral blood. The genes are TRBV20-1 and TRBJ2-2; TRBD2 agrees at 8 bases. The receptor's source is a woman under 30 with stable Graves' hyperthyroidism. Some clones in this sample may be carry-over from other donors' samples. The chain's CDR3 is CSARVWGEGGRMNTGELFF. CDR3 bases: TGCAGTGCTAGAGTGTGGGGCGAGGGCGGGAGGATGAACACCGGGGAGCTGTTTTTT.